This T cell receptor (beta chain) originates from a study of CD8 T cells in Susac syndrome. Study information: At the time of blood draw, patients with Susac syndrome were therapy-naive, receiving corticosteroids, or receiving intravenous immunoglobulin alone.

The RNA input was roughly 0.45 to 1 ug, and it was reverse transcribed with random hexamers. TCRdb itself ran the immunoSEQ multiplex PCR reads through MiXCR, one entry per CDR3 protein. The sample carries about 140,000 distinct CDR3 sequences, around 93% recorded once. CDR1 LNHNV and CDR2 YYDKDF come from the germline V gene (reference sequence). The CDR3 loop spans 16 amino acids. V shed 1 base, J shed 5 bases, and the junction held 11 bases outside the gene matches. CD8+ and CD4+ T cells taken from blood had their TCR beta sequenced. Sequencing was done on a sample of CD4+ T cells from PBMCs. The chain carries TRBV15 and TRBJ2-7; 7 nucleotides agree with TRBD2. The receptor's source is a human donor with Susac syndrome. As DNA, the CDR3 is TGTGCCACCAGCAGAGCTCGGTTGGCGGGGGTTGACGAGCAGTACTTC. As protein: CATSRARLAGVDEQYF.